Below are 18 T cell receptor beta chains sequenced from a single sample in a study of T-cell memory formation after mild COVID-19. Via MiXCR, TCRdb re-called the 5' RACE reads, giving one row per CDR3 protein. The profile shows roughly 600,000 distinct CDR3 sequences, over 15% of them singletons. The sample taken for sequencing was PBMCs or a T cell subset sorted from them (not recorded which). The receptor set was obtained from an adult woman who had mild COVID-19 (a few samples of this study predate the infection). Cell type and time point are not known.

The chain has TRBV20-1 and TRBJ2-7; D may be TRBD1 (6 bases). Trimming pared 3 bases from V and 5 bases from J, leaving 17 bases between. The CDR3 has 14 amino acids. CDR1 and CDR2 from the germline V gene are DFQATT and SNEGSKA (reference sequence). In DNA form, the CDR3 reads TGCAGTGCTAGCGCCCAGCAGGGGACCCACGAGCAGTACTTC. Protein sequence: CSASAQQGTHEQYF.

This clonotype appeared a few times. The V gene is TRBV3-1, the J gene TRBJ2-7; 10 bases fit TRBD1. This CDR3 is built from 15 residues. Germline V gives CDR1 LGHDT, CDR2 YNNKEL (reference sequence). Germline trimming cut 0 bases from V and 4 bases from J; bases unmatched to any gene: 3. The CDR3, as DNA: TGTGCCAGCAGCCAAGAGGGGACAGGGGTGTACGAGCAGTACTTC. It specifies CASSQEGTGVYEQYF.

A note on this clonotype: Lacking the conserved final phenylalanine or tryptophan, this CDR3 likely reflects a read error. The chain links TRBV20-1 to TRBJ1-2; the match to TRBD1 covers 7 bases. J gave up 8 bases and V 5 bases, and 11 bases lay outside the gene matches. The CDR3 length is 13 residues. The germline V gene encodes CDR1 DFQATT and CDR2 SNEGSKA (reference sequence). In DNA form, the CDR3 reads TGCAGTGCTGTCACGACAGGGCAAAAAGGCTACACCCTC. Protein: CSAVTTGQKGYTL.

The chain joins TRBV12-3 or TRBV12-4 to TRBJ2-3, with a possible D match to TRBD1 (5 bases). The length of the CDR3 is 15 residues. Deletions cut 8 bases from V and 0 bases from J, with 15 bases between. The DNA of the CDR3 is TGTGCCAGCGAGCTTAGGGGCGGTAGCACAGATACGCAGTATTTT. It is translated as CASELRGGSTDTQYF.

This clonotype was detected a few times. The rearrangement uses TRBV20-1 and TRBJ2-7; TRBD1 agrees at 8 bases. Germline CDR1 DFQATT, CDR2 SNEGSKA (reference sequence). V dropped 6 bases and J dropped 2; count of bases not matched to a gene: 15. The length of the CDR3 is 16 residues. CDR3 bases: TGCAGTGCCGCCATATCAGGGGGCTTGTTAACCTACGAGCAGTACTTC. Protein sequence: CSAAISGGLLTYEQYF.

The V and J genes are TRBV19 and TRBJ1-4, with no clear D. CDR1 LNHDA and CDR2 SQIVND come from the germline V gene (reference sequence). With 6 bases removed from V and 8 bases from J, the gap between germline ends came to 16 bases. The CDR3 sequence is 14 residues long. The CDR3: CASSPIHEQEKLFF. Written as DNA, the CDR3 is TGTGCCAGTAGCCCAATCCATGAGCAGGAAAAACTGTTTTTT.

The rearrangement joins TRBV30 to TRBJ1-1, with a tentative D call TRBD1 (6 bases). The CDR3 contains 14 residues. V lost 3 bases, J lost 1 base, and 12 bases lay in between. The germline V gene encodes CDR1 GTSNPN and CDR2 SVGIG (reference sequence). Here the CDR3 reads CAWSERTENTEAFF. The CDR3 DNA follows: TGTGCCTGGAGCGAACGGACAGAGAACACTGAAGCTTTCTTT.

In this sample, this clonotype turned up many times. The chain links TRBV25-1 to TRBJ2-2; D not certain. Trimming took off 2 bases at V and 8 bases at J, with 12 bases between the two ends. Germline-derived CDR1 and CDR2 are MGHDK and SYGVNS. CDR3 length: 14 amino acids. The CDR3 DNA reads TGTGCCAGCAGTGAAGAAACCGACGTGGGGGAGCTGTTTTTT. It is translated as CASSEETDVGELFF.

The table lists this clonotype with many counts. The V and J genes are TRBV6-2 or TRBV6-3 and TRBJ2-1; maybe TRBD2 (7 bases). V lost 2 bases to trimming and J lost 4 bases, with 9 bases between them. Per the germline V gene, CDR1 is MNHEY and CDR2 is SVGEGT. CDR3 length: 14 residues. CDR3 region: CASSYGGAYNEQFF. CDR3 in DNA: TGTGCCAGCAGTTACGGGGGGGCATACAATGAGCAGTTCTTC.

V is TRBV4-1 and J is TRBJ2-3; 12 bases fit TRBD2. V lost 6 bases, J lost 0 bases, and 10 bases stayed unmatched. From germline, CDR1 is MGHRA and CDR2 YSYEKL. The CDR3 is made up of 18 amino acids. This CDR3 reads CASSLTSGGTSSTDTQYF. In DNA form, the CDR3 reads TGCGCCAGCAGTCTAACTAGCGGGGGGACCTCTAGCACAGATACGCAGTATTTT.

There are a few counts of this clonotype. The chain combines TRBV6-6 with TRBJ2-3; no clear D. CDR3 length equals 16 residues. V shed 7 bases and J shed 1 base, with 18 bases lying between them. The germline CDR1 and CDR2 sequences are MNHNY and SVGAGI (reference sequence). This CDR3 is CASNNGISPGTDTQYF. As DNA, the CDR3 is TGTGCCAGCAACAACGGAATCTCCCCTGGCACAGATACGCAGTATTTT.

This clonotype came up a few times. The gene calls are TRBV7-2 and TRBJ2-2, with TRBD2 matching over 7 bases. CDR3 length equals 16 residues. V lost 4 bases, J lost 7 bases, and 12 bases stayed unmatched. The germline gives CDR1 SGHTA, CDR2 FQGNSA. In nucleotides, the CDR3 is TGTGCCAGCAGCTCAAGCGGGGTGGTTCCGGGCGGGGAGCTGTTTTTT. This encodes CASSSSGVVPGGELFF. The variable domain in full, completed from reference TRBV7-2 and TRBJ2-2, reads GAGVSQSPSNKVTEKGKDVELRCDPISGHTALYWYRQSLGQGLEFLIYFQGNSAPDKSGLPSDRFSAERTGGSVSTLTIQRTQQEDSAVYLCASSSSGVVPGGELFFGEGSRLTVL.

This clonotype was observed a few times. The chain has TRBV15 and TRBJ1-2; D gene ambiguous. V lost 0 bases and J 4 bases, leaving 12 bases between the germline ends. Germline V gene data show CDR1 as LNHNV and CDR2 as YYDKDF (reference sequence). CDR3 length: 15 amino acids. The CDR3 DNA is TGTGCCACCAGCAGAGATGTGTTGGGTCGCTATGGCTACACCTTC. Protein product: CATSRDVLGRYGYTF. Full variable domain (rest looked up from reference TRBV15 and TRBJ1-2): DAMVIQNPRYQVTQFGKPVTLSCSQTLNHNVMYWYQQKSSQAPKLLFHYYDKDFNNEADTPDNFQSRRPNTSFCFLDIRSPGLGDTAMYLCATSRDVLGRYGYTFGSGTRLTVV.

This clonotype was seen more than once but under ten times. This chain joins TRBV7-8 and TRBJ2-7; D is unclear. CDR1 and CDR2 from the germline V gene are SGHVS and FQNEAQ. V dropped 0 bases and J dropped 3 bases, with 9 bases sitting between them. This CDR3 is built from 14 residues. The CDR3 DNA sequence: TGTGCCAGCAGCTTAGCGCCGGCCGACTACGAGCAGTACTTC. Residues: CASSLAPADYEQYF. Full variable domain (missing parts from reference TRBV7-8 and TRBJ2-7): GAGVSQSPRYKVAKRGQDVALRCDPISGHVSLFWYQQALGQGPEFLTYFQNEAQLDKSGLPSDRFFAERPEGSVSTLKIQRTQQEDSAVYLCASSLAPADYEQYFGPGTRLTVT.

This chain connects TRBV9 to TRBJ2-1; the D gene could be TRBD1 or TRBD2 (6 bases each). The V end lost 0 bases, the J end lost 6 bases, and 10 bases lay between the germline ends. Germline values: CDR1 SGDLS, CDR2 YYNGEE. This CDR3 has 14 residues. CDR3 in amino acids: CASSVDRGLNEQFF. CDR3 in DNA: TGTGCCAGCAGCGTAGACCGGGGGCTCAATGAGCAGTTCTTC.

This clonotype was observed a few times. The V gene is TRBV30, the J gene TRBJ2-1; D may be TRBD2 (6 bases). This CDR3 region has 14 residues. Trimming cost V 0 bases and J 2 bases, with 8 bases left between them. Germline assignment: CDR1 GTSNPN and CDR2 SVGIG (reference sequence). The CDR3 DNA follows: TGTGCCTGGAGTGTGGGGAGGACCTACAATGAGCAGTTCTTC. It encodes CAWSVGRTYNEQFF.

This clonotype was seen a handful of times. The V call is TRBV9, the J call TRBJ2-2, with D perhaps matching TRBD1 or TRBD2 (7 bases each). Germline V gene sequence: CDR1 SGDLS, CDR2 YYNGEE. The CDR3 totals 18 residues. Trimming removed 9 bases at V and 4 bases at J, with 28 bases between. CDR3 residues: CATSRGGGELPSTGELFF. DNA for the CDR3: TGTGCCACCTCCAGGGGGGGCGGAGAGCTCCCTAGCACCGGGGAGCTGTTTTTT.

This clonotype occurred once. The V call is TRBV3-1, the J call TRBJ1-1; D gene uncertain. This CDR3 contains 13 residues. V was clipped by 0 bases and J by 8 bases, with 10 bases between them. From germline, CDR1 is LGHDT and CDR2 YNNKEL (reference sequence). The CDR3 protein is CASSQDFTSEAFF. CDR3 nucleotide sequence: TGTGCCAGCAGCCAAGATTTTACATCCGAAGCTTTCTTT.